This T cell receptor (beta chain) was obtained from a study of blood T cell repertoires in COVID-19. The wider study: Acute and convalescent COVID-19 samples came from the United States, Italy and Spain. In each case, the material was cDNA or gDNA derived from T cells, B-cell-depleted T cells, or PBMCs.

The CDR3 runs 15 residues. The V segment lost 1 base and the J segment 4 bases; nucleotides outside the gene matches: 4. Germline values: CDR1 SGHRS, CDR2 YFSETQ. In this sample, this clone turned up a few times. Under the authors' procedure: Nucleated cell counts were estimated from reference gene primer amplification. The method was immunoSEQ multiplex PCR; TCRdb's version includes in-frame clones alone and lacks a portion of them. V and J calls and clone size are as listed in that table; D and trimming were resolved from the DNA. This table holds tens of thousands of clones, 80% to 90% found once. The receptor's source is a human donor in a cohort sampled during active COVID-19. The chain uses TRBV5-1 and TRBJ2-5, with TRBD1 identical over 10 bases. The sequenced material came from peripheral blood. Here the CDR3 DNA reads TGCGCCAGCAGCTTGACTGGGACAGGGGCAGAGACCCAGTACTTC. Amino acids: CASSLTGTGAETQYF.